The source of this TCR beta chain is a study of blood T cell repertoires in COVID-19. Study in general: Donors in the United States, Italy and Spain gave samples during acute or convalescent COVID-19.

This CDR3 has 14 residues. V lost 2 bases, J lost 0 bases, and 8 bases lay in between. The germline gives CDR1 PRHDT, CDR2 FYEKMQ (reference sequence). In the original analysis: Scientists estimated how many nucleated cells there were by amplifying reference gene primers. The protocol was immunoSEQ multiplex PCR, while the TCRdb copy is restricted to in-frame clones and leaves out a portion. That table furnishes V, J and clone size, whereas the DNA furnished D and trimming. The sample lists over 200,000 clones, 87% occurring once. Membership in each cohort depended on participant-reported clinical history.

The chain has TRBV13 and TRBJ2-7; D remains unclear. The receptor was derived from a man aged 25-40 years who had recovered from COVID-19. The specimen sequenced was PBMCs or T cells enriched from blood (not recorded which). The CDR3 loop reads CASSLTWSSYEQYF. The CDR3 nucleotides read TGTGCCAGCAGCTTAACGTGGAGCTCCTACGAGCAGTACTTC. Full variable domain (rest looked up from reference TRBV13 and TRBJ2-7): AAGVIQSPRHLIKEKRETATLKCYPIPRHDTVYWYQQGPGQDPQFLISFYEKMQSDKGSIPDRFSAQQFSDYHSELNMSSLELGDSALYFCASSLTWSSYEQYFGPGTRLTVT.